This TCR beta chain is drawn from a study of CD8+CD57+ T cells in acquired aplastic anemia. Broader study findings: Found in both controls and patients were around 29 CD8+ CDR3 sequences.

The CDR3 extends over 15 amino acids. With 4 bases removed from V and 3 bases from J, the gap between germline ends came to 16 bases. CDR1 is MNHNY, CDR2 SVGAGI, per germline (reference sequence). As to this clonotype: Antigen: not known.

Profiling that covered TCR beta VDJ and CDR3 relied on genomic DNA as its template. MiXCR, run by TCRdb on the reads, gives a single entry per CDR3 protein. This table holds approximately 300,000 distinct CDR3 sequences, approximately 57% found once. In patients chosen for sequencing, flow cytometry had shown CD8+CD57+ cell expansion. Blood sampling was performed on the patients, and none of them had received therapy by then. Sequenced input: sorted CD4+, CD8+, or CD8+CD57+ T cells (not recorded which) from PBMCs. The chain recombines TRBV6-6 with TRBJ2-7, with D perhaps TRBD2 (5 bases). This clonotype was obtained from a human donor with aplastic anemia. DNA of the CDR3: TGTGCCAGCAGTTCGGAGGTGAGTGTTCACTACGAGCAGTACTTC. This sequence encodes CASSSEVSVHYEQYF.